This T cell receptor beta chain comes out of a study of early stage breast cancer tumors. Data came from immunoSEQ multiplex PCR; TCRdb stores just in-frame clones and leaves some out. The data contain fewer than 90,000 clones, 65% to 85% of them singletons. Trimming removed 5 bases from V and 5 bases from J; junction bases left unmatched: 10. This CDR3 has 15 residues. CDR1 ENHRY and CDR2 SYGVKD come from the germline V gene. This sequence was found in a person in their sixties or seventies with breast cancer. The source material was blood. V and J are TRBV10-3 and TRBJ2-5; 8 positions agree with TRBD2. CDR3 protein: CAISPSSGSRETQYF. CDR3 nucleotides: TGTGCCATCAGTCCCTCCAGCGGGAGCAGGGAGACCCAGTACTTC.